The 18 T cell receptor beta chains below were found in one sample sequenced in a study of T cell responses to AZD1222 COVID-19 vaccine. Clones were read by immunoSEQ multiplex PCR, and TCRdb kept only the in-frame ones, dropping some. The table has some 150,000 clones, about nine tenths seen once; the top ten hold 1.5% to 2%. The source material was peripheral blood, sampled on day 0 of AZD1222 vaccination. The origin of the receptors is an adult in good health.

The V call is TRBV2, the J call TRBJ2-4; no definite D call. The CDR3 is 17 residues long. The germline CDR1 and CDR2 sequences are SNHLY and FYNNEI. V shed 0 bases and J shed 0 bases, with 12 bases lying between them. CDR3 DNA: TGTGCCAGCAGTGAAGCCGAGGCAAATTTAGCCAAAAACATTCAGTACTTC. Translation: CASSEAEANLAKNIQYF.

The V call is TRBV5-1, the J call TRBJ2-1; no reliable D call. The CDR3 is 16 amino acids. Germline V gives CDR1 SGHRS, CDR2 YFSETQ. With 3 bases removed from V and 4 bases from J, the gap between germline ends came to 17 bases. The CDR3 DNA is TGCGCCAGCAGCTACACACCTACCGGAGCTTACAATGAGCAGTTCTTC. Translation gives CASSYTPTGAYNEQFF. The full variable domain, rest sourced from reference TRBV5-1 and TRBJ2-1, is KAGVTQTPRYLIKTRGQQVTLSCSPISGHRSVSWYQQTPGQGLQFLFEYFSETQRNKGNFPGRFSGRQFSNSRSEMNVSTLELGDSALYLCASSYTPTGAYNEQFFGPGTRLTVL.

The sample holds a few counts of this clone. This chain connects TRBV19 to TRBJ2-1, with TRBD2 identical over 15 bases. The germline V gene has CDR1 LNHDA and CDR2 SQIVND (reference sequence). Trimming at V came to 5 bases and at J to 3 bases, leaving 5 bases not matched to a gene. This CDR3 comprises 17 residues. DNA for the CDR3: TGTGCCAGTAGTTGGACTAGCGGGAGGGCCCTCTACAATGAGCAGTTCTTC. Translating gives CASSWTSGRALYNEQFF.

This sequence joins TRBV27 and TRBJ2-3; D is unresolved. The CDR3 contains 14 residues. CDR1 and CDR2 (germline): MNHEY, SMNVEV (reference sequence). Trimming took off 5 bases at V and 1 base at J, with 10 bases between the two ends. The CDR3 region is CASSPLTGTDTQYF. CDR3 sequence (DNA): TGTGCCAGCAGTCCATTGACTGGCACAGATACGCAGTATTTT.

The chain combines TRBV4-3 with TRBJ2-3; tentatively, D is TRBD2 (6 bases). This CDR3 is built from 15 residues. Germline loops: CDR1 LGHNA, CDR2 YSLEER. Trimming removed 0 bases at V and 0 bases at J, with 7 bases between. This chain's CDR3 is CASSQEGGSTDTQYF. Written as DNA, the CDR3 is TGCGCCAGCAGCCAAGAGGGGGGAAGCACAGATACGCAGTATTTT.

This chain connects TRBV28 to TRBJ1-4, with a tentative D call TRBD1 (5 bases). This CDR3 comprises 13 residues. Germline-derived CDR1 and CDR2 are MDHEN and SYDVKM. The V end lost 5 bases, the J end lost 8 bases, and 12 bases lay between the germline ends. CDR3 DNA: TGTGCCAGCAGTCTTCAGGGTCCGGAAAAACTGTTTTTT. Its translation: CASSLQGPEKLFF.

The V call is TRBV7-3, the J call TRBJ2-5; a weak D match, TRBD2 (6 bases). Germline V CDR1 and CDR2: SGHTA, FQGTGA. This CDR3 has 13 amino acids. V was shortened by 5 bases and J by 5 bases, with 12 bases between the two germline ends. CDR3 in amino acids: CASSTGTLETQYF. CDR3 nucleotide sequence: TGTGCCAGCAGCACCGGGACTCTGGAGACCCAGTACTTC.

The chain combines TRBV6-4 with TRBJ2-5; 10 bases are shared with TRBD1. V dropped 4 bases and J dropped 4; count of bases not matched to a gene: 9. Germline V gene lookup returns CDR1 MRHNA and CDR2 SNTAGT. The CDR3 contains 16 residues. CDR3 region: CASSATPGQGRETQYF. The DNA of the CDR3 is TGTGCCAGCAGTGCTACCCCGGGACAGGGGAGAGAGACCCAGTACTTC.

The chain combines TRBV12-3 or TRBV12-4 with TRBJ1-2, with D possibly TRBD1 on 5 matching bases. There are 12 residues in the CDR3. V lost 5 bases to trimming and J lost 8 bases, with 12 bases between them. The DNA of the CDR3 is TGTGCCAGCAGTAGTGGGGGGAGGGGCTACACCTTC. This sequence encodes CASSSGGRGYTF.

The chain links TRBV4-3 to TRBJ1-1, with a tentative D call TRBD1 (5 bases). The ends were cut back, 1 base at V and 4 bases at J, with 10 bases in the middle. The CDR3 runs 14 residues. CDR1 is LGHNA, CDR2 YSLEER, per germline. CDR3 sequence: CASSQGGRITEAFF. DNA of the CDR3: TGCGCCAGCAGCCAAGGGGGACGGATCACTGAAGCTTTCTTT.

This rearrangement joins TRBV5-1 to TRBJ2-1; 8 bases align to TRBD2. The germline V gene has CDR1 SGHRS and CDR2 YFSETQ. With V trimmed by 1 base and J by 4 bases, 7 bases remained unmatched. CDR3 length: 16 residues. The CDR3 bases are TGCGCCAGCAGCTTGTTGAGCGGGAGCGCGTACAATGAGCAGTTCTTC. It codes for CASSLLSGSAYNEQFF.

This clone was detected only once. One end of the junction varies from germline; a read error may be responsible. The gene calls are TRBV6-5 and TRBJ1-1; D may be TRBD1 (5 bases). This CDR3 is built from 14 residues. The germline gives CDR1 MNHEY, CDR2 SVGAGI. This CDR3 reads CASSPDTMLKGLYF. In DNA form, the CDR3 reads TGTGCCAGCAGCCCGGACACCATGTTAAAGGGACTTTACTTT.

The CDR3 sequence: CASSQDVVVWGNTEAFF. The CDR3 DNA reads as TGCGCCAGCAGCCAAGATGTGGTTGTCTGGGGGAACACTGAAGCTTTCTTT. This rearrangement joins TRBV4-3 to TRBJ1-1, with unresolved D. V was shortened by 0 bases and J by 1 base, with 15 bases between the two germline ends. The length of the CDR3 is 17 residues. CDR1 and CDR2 (germline): LGHNA, YSLEER.

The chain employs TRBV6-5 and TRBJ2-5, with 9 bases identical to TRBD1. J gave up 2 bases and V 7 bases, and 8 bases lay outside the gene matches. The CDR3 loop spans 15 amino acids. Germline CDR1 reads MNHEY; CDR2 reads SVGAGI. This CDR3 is CASIRDRARQETQYF. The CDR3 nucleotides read TGTGCCAGCATCCGGGACAGGGCCCGACAAGAGACCCAGTACTTC.

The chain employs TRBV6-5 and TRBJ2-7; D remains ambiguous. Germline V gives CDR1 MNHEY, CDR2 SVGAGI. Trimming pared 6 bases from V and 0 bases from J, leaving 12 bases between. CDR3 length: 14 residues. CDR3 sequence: CASRAETRSYEQYF. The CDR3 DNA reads TGTGCCAGCAGAGCCGAGACACGCTCCTACGAGCAGTACTTC.

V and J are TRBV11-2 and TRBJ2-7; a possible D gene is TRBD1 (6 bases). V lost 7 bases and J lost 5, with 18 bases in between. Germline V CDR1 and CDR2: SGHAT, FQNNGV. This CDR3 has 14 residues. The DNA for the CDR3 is TGTGCCAGCATCCCACTCAGGGGAAATAACGAGCAGTACTTC. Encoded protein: CASIPLRGNNEQYF.

The CDR3: CASSQTIQGVKAGTEAFF. CDR3 sequence (DNA): TGCGCCAGCAGCCAGACGATACAGGGGGTTAAGGCGGGCACTGAAGCTTTCTTT. The gene calls are TRBV4-3 and TRBJ1-1; 8 bases are shared with TRBD1. This CDR3 is built from 18 residues. V lost 3 bases, J lost 4 bases, and 16 bases stayed unmatched. The V gene's germline CDR1 is LGHNA and CDR2 YSLEER.

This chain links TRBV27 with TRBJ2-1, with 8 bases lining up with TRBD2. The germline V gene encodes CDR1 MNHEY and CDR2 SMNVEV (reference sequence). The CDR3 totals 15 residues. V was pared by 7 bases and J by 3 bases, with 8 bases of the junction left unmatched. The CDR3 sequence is CASKVSSGLYNEQFF. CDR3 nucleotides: TGTGCCAGCAAGGTTTCTAGCGGGCTCTACAATGAGCAGTTCTTC.